The entry that follows covers one T cell receptor (beta chain) sequence. Clones were read by immunoSEQ multiplex PCR, and TCRdb kept only the in-frame ones, dropping some. The data hold roughly 72,000 clones, with approximately 96% observed a single time. The sample originates from a study of technical replicates of blood from a few donors. Trimming stripped 5 bases from V and 2 bases from J, with 14 bases between. Germline-derived CDR1 and CDR2 are SGHRS and YFSETQ. CDR3 length: 14 residues. Sample: T cells isolated from PBMCs. The source of this sequence is a human donor in good health. The gene calls are TRBV5-1 and TRBJ2-7; weak D call: TRBD2 (7 bases). Here the CDR3 DNA reads TGCGCCAGCAGTCTCGGGGGGCAAGCCTACGAGCAGTACTTC. It specifies CASSLGGQAYEQYF.